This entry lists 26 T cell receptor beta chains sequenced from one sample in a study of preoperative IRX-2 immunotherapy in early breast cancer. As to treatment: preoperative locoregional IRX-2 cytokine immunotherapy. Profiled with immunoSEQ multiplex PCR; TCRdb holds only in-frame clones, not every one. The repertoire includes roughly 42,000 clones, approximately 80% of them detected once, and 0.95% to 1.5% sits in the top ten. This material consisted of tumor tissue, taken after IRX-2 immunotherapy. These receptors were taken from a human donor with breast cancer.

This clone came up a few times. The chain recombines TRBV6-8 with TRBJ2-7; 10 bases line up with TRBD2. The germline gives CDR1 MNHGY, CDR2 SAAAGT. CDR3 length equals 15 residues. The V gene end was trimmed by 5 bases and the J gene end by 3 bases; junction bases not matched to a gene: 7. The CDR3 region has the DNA TGTGCCAGCAGTGCAGAGCGGGAGGGCCGCTACGAGCAGTACTTC. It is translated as CASSAEREGRYEQYF.

Here the CDR3 reads CASSSPPGTSGRGIDEQYF. CDR3 DNA: TGTGCCAGCAGCTCCCCGCCCGGGACTAGCGGGCGAGGGATCGACGAGCAGTACTTC. The V and J genes are TRBV11-3 and TRBJ2-7, with TRBD2 matching over 12 bases. The CDR3 is 19 residues long. Germline trimming cut 4 bases from V and 5 bases from J; bases unmatched to any gene: 18. From germline, CDR1 is SGHNT and CDR2 YENEEA.

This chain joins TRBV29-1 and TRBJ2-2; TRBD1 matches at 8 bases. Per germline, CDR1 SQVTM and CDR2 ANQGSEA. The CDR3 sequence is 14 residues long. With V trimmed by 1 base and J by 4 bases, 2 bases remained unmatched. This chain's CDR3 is CSVEGQGRTGELFF. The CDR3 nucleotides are TGCAGCGTTGAAGGACAGGGGCGCACCGGGGAGCTGTTTTTT.

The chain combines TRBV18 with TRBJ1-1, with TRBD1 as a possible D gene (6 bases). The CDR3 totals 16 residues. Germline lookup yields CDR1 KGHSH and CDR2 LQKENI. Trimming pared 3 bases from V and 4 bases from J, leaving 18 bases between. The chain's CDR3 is CASSPLPRGGGTEAFF. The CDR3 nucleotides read TGTGCCAGCTCACCCCTCCCGAGGGGGGGCGGCACTGAAGCTTTCTTT.

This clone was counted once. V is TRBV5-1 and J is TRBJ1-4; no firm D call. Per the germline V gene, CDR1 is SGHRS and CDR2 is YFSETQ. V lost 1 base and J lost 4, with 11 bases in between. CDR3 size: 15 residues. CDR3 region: CASSLTPGGNEKLFF. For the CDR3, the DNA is TGCGCCAGCAGCTTGACGCCAGGTGGTAATGAAAAACTGTTTTTT.

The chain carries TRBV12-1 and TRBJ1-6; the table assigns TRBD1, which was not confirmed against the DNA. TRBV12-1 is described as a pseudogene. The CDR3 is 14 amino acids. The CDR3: CARTESSYNSPLHF. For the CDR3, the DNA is TGTGCCAGGACAGAGAGCTCCTATAATTCACCCCTCCACTTT.

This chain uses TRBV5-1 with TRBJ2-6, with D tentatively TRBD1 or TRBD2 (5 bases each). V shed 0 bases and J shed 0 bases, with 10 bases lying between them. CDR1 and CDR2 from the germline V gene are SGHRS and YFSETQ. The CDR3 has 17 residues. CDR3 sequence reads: CASSLGGADSGANVLTF. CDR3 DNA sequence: TGCGCCAGCAGCTTGGGAGGGGCTGACTCTGGGGCCAACGTCCTGACTTTC.

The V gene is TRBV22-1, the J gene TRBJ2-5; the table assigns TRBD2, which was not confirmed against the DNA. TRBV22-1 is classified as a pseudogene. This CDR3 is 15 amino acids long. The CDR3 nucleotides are TGTGCCAGCAGTTCTCGGACTAGCGGACAAGAGACCCAGTACTTC. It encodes CASSSRTSGQETQYF.

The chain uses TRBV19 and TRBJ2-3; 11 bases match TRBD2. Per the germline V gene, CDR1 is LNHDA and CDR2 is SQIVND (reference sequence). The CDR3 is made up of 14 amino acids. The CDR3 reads CAALAGGPGDTQYF. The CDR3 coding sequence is TGTGCGGCGTTAGCGGGGGGGCCCGGAGATACGCAGTATTTT. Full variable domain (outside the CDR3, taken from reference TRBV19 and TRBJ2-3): DGGITQSPKYLFRKEGQNVTLSCEQNLNHDAMYWYRQDPGQGLRLIYYSQIVNDFQKGDIAEGYSVSREKKESFPLTVTSAQKNPTAFYLCAALAGGPGDTQYFGPGTRLTVL.

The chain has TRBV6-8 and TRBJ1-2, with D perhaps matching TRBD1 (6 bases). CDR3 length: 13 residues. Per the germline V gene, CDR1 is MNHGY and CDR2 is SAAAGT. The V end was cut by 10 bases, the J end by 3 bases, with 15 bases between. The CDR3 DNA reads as TGTGCCACCCACAGGGTAATTGACTATGGCTACACCTTC. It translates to CATHRVIDYGYTF.

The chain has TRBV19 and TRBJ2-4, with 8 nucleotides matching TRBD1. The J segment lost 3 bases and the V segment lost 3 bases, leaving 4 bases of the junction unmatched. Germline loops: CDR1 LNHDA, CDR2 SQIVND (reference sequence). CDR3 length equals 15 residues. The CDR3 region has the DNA TGTGCCAGTAGTATCAGGGGGCTGGTCAAAAACATTCAGTACTTC. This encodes CASSIRGLVKNIQYF. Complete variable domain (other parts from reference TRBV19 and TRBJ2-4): DGGITQSPKYLFRKEGQNVTLSCEQNLNHDAMYWYRQDPGQGLRLIYYSQIVNDFQKGDIAEGYSVSREKKESFPLTVTSAQKNPTAFYLCASSIRGLVKNIQYFGAGTRLSVL.

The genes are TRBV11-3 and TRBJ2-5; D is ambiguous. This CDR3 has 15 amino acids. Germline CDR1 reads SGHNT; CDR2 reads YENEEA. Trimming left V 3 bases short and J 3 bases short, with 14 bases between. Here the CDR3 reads CASSFPASIKETQYF. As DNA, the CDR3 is TGTGCCAGCAGCTTTCCAGCCAGTATCAAAGAGACCCAGTACTTC.

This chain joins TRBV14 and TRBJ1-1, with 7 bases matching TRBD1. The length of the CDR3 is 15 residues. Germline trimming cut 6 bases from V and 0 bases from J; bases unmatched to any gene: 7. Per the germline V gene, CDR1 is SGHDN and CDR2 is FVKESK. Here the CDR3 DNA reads TGTGCCAGCAGTCAGACAGGGATCTTGAACACTGAAGCTTTCTTT. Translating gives CASSQTGILNTEAFF.

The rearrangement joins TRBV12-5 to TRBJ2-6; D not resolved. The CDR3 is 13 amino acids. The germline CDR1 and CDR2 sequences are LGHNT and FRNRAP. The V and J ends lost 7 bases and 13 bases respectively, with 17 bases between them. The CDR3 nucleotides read TGTGCTAGTGCCCCCCTACTCGAGTCTGTCCTGACTTTC. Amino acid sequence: CASAPLLESVLTF.

CDR3 in amino acids: CASSYSKVYTDTQYF. The CDR3 coding sequence is TGTGCCAGCAGTTACTCGAAAGTCTACACAGATACGCAGTATTTT. The V gene is TRBV6-8, the J gene TRBJ2-3; D unclear. In germline, CDR1 is MNHGY, CDR2 SAAAGT. The ends were cut back, 0 bases at V and 2 bases at J, with 9 bases in the middle. This CDR3 is built from 15 residues.

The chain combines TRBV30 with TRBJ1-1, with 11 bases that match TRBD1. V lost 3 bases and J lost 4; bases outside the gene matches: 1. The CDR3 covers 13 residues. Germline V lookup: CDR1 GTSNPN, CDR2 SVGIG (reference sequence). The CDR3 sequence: CAWSGQGATEAFF. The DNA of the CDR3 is TGTGCCTGGAGCGGACAGGGGGCCACTGAAGCTTTCTTT.

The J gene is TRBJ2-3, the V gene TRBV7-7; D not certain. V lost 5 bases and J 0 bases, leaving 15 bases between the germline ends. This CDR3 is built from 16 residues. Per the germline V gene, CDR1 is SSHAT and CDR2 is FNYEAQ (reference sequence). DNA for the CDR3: TGTGCCAGCAGCAAGACGGGCTCCACGAGCACAGATACGCAGTATTTT. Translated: CASSKTGSTSTDTQYF.

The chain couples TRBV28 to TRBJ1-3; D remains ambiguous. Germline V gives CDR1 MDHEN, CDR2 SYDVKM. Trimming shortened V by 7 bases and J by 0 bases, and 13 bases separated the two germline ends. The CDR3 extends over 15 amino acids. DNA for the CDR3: TGTGCCAGCACCCCCGGGTCTCTCTCTGGAAACACCATATATTTT. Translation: CASTPGSLSGNTIYF.

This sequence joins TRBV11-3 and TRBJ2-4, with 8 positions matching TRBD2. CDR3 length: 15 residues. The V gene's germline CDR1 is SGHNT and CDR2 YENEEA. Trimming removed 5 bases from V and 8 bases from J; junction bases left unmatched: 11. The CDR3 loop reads CASSQREGGRDIQYF. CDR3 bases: TGTGCCAGCAGCCAACGGGAGGGGGGCAGGGACATTCAGTACTTC.

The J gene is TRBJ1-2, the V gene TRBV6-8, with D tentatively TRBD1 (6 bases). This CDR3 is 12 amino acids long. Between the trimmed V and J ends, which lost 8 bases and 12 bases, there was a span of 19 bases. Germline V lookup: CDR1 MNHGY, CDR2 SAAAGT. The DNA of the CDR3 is TGTGCCAGCCTCACTCGAGGGGGAGGGCACACCTTC. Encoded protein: CASLTRGGGHTF.

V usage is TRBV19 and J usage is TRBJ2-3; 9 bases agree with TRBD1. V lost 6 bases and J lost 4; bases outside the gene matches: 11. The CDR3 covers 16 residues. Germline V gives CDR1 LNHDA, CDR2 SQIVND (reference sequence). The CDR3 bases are TGTGCCAGTAGCCCTCTACAGGGGGCGGGGGCAGATACGCAGTATTTT. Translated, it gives CASSPLQGAGADTQYF.

As DNA, the CDR3 is TGTGCCAGCTCACCACGGGGACCCAATGAGCAGTTCTTC. Protein sequence: CASSPRGPNEQFF. J is TRBJ2-1 and V is TRBV18; D may be TRBD1 or TRBD2 (5 bases each). V lost 1 base and J 6 bases, leaving 7 bases between the germline ends. CDR1 and CDR2 from the germline V gene are KGHSH and LQKENI. The CDR3 totals 13 residues.

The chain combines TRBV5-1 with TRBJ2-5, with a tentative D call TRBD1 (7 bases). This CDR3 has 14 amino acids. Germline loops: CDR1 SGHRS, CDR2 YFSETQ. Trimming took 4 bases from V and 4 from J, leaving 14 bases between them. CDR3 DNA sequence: TGCGCCAGCAGCGCGGGACAGACCCCAGAGACCCAGTACTTC. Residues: CASSAGQTPETQYF.

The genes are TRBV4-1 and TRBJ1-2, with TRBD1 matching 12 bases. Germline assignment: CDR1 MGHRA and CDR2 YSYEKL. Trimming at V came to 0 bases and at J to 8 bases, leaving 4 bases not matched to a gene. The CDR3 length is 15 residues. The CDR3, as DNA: TGCGCCAGCAGCCAAGAGGGACAGGGGGCTGGGGGCTACACCTTC. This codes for CASSQEGQGAGGYTF.

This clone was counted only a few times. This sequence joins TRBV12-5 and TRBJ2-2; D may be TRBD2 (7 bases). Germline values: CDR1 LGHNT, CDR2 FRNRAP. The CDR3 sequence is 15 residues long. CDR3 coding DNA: TGTGCCAGCACCCTAGGGGGGGTAGGGACCGGGGAGCTGTTTTTT. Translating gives CASTLGGVGTGELFF.

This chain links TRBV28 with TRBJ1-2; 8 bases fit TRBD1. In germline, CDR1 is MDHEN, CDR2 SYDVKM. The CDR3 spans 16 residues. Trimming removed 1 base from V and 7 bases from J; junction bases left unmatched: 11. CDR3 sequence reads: CASSLSRGLTGGGYTF. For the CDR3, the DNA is TGTGCCAGCAGTTTATCGAGGGGGTTAACAGGGGGTGGCTACACCTTC.